This T cell receptor beta chain came from a study of T cells after yellow fever vaccination. Study outcomes and limitations: Bulk-population clonotypes that are abundant could appear as contaminants in FACS-sorted repertoires.

V gave up 5 bases and J gave up 0 bases, with 9 bases separating them. The CDR3 runs 14 residues. Germline assignment: CDR1 KGHDR and CDR2 SFDVKD. The authors made TCR cDNA by 5'RACE template switching, adding a universal primer site and UMIs. TCRdb redid the calling of the 5' RACE reads with MiXCR, one entry per CDR3 protein. The data contain 350,000 or so distinct CDR3 sequences, approximately 8% of them seen just once; the ten biggest clones take up approximately 15%. Details on this clonotype: Its antigen is unknown.

The source of this sequence is a man aged 18 to 29 who received the YFV17D yellow fever vaccine. Sequencing was performed on PBMCs, taken about 41 days after the first yellow fever vaccination. The chain couples TRBV24-1 to TRBJ1-1; D gene ambiguous. Here the CDR3 DNA reads TGTGCCACCAGTGGTGGTCTCATGAACACTGAAGCTTTCTTT. The encoded protein is CATSGGLMNTEAFF.